The 28 T cell receptor beta chains below all came from one sample that was sequenced in a study of cytomegalovirus exposure and HLA in healthy donors. Vbeta (60) and Jbeta (13) primers were used in the PCR. The repertoire was sequenced with immunoSEQ multiplex PCR; TCRdb's copy has only in-frame clones and lacks some. Of 110,000 to 150,000 clones in the sample, 60% to 85% were seen once. The sequencing input was PBMCs. The receptor set was obtained from a man aged 30 to 45 in good health and CMV-seronegative.

The V and J genes are TRBV6-5 and TRBJ1-5, with D possibly TRBD1 on 6 matching bases. The germline V and J ends were trimmed by 6 bases and 5 bases, with 11 bases remaining between them. Germline V lookup: CDR1 MNHEY, CDR2 SVGAGI. The CDR3 length is 13 residues. CDR3 in DNA: TGTGCCAGCAGCCAGACAGGTTATCAGCCCCAGCATTTT. Amino acid sequence: CASSQTGYQPQHF.

The chain combines TRBV27 with TRBJ2-7; TRBD2 agrees at 7 bases. Trimming removed 2 bases from V and 0 bases from J; junction bases left unmatched: 10. Germline CDR1 MNHEY, CDR2 SMNVEV (reference sequence). The CDR3 sequence is 17 residues long. CDR3: CASSLRASGHISYEQYF. The CDR3 DNA reads TGTGCCAGCAGTTTACGGGCTAGCGGCCATATCTCCTACGAGCAGTACTTC.

This clone came up a few times. J is TRBJ1-3 and V is TRBV4-2; no firm D call. Between the trimmed V and J ends, which lost 0 bases and 2 bases, there was a span of 8 bases. Per germline, CDR1 LGHNA and CDR2 YNFKEQ. The CDR3 has 15 residues. The CDR3 is CASSQDPGAGNTIYF. Here the CDR3 DNA reads TGTGCCAGCAGCCAAGACCCCGGGGCTGGAAACACCATATATTTT.

This clone has only a few counts. This sequence joins TRBV9 and TRBJ1-1, with 10 nucleotides matching TRBD1. The CDR3 is 15 amino acids. CDR1 and CDR2 from the germline V gene are SGDLS and YYNGEE. Trimming took 3 bases from V and 4 from J; bases not matched to a gene: 6. CDR3 amino acids: CASSETGGGGTEAFF. The DNA of the CDR3 is TGTGCCAGCAGCGAGACAGGGGGCGGTGGCACTGAAGCTTTCTTT.

The V and J genes are TRBV5-1 and TRBJ1-6; 7 bases are shared with TRBD1. The CDR3 spans 15 residues. The germline V gene encodes CDR1 SGHRS and CDR2 YFSETQ. V shed 4 bases, J shed 7 bases, and the junction held 8 bases outside the gene matches. CDR3 loop: CASSPTQGFNSPLHF. In DNA form, the CDR3 reads TGCGCCAGCAGCCCGACACAGGGGTTCAATTCACCCCTCCACTTT.

V is TRBV19 and J is TRBJ1-5; weak D call: TRBD1 (5 bases). V lost 4 bases and J lost 1, with 8 bases in between. Germline V gene data show CDR1 as LNHDA and CDR2 as SQIVND (reference sequence). There are 14 residues in the CDR3. The CDR3 sequence is CASSTGQSNQPQHF. The CDR3, as DNA: TGTGCCAGTAGTACAGGGCAGAGCAATCAGCCCCAGCATTTT.

This sequence joins TRBV6-5 and TRBJ2-3; perhaps TRBD2 as D (6 bases). V was clipped by 3 bases and J by 0 bases, with 10 bases between them. The CDR3 loop spans 15 amino acids. Germline V lookup: CDR1 MNHEY, CDR2 SVGAGI. CDR3 in DNA: TGTGCCAGCAGTTATTTCGGGACTAGCACAGATACGCAGTATTTT. This codes for CASSYFGTSTDTQYF.

V is TRBV5-1 and J is TRBJ2-6; unclear D gene. The CDR3 has 20 amino acids. Looked up from germline, CDR1 is SGHRS and CDR2 is YFSETQ. V lost 0 bases and J 0 bases, leaving 19 bases between the germline ends. In DNA form, the CDR3 reads TGCGCCAGCAGCTTGGTGCCCATAGACCGCTGGAGCTCTGGGGCCAACGTCCTGACTTTC. Translating gives CASSLVPIDRWSSGANVLTF.

In regard to this clone: A read error may produce the germline difference seen at one junction end. The chain recombines TRBV7-9 with TRBJ1-5, with TRBD1 as a possible D gene (6 bases). The germline V gene has CDR1 SEHNR and CDR2 FQNEAQ (reference sequence). The CDR3 contains 14 residues. Written as DNA, the CDR3 is TGTTCCAGCAGCTTACAGGGAAGCAATCAGCCCCAGCATTTT. Its translation: CSSSLQGSNQPQHF. Full variable domain (missing parts from reference TRBV7-9 and TRBJ1-5): DTGVSQNPRHKITKRGQNVTFRCDPISEHNRLYWYRQTLGQGPEFLTYFQNEAQLEKSRLLSDRFSAERPKGSFSTLEIQRTEQGDSAMYLCSSSLQGSNQPQHFGDGTRLSIL.

This chain joins TRBV5-6 and TRBJ1-1; 7 positions agree with TRBD1. Trimming took 5 bases from V and 4 from J; bases not matched to a gene: 5. The CDR3 runs to 13 residues. Germline V gene data show CDR1 as SGHDT and CDR2 as YYEEEE. This chain's CDR3 is CASSLDRVTEAFF. The CDR3 region has the DNA TGTGCCAGCAGTCTTGACAGGGTCACTGAAGCTTTCTTT. Supplemented by reference TRBV5-6 and TRBJ1-1, the full variable domain reads DAGVTQSPTHLIKTRGQQVTLRCSPKSGHDTVSWYQQALGQGPQFIFQYYEEEERQRGNFPDRFSGHQFPNYSSELNVNALLLGDSALYLCASSLDRVTEAFFGQGTRLTVV.

The chain is built from TRBV6-5 and TRBJ1-2; 8 bases are a match to TRBD1. V shed 4 bases and J 7 bases; nucleotides not matched to a gene: 5. The length of the CDR3 is 13 residues. CDR1 and CDR2 from the germline V gene are MNHEY and SVGAGI. CDR3: CASSWTGSGGYTF. The CDR3 region has the DNA TGTGCCAGCAGTTGGACAGGGAGTGGTGGCTACACCTTC.

This rearrangement joins TRBV9 to TRBJ2-3; a possible D gene is TRBD2 (6 bases). Per the germline V gene, CDR1 is SGDLS and CDR2 is YYNGEE. Trimming pared 5 bases from V and 6 bases from J, leaving 25 bases between. CDR3 size: 17 residues. CDR3 coding DNA: TGTGCCAGCAGTACCCATTCCGGGACTTCGGCTGCGGATACGCAGTATTTT. Translated, it gives CASSTHSGTSAADTQYF.

This chain joins TRBV15 and TRBJ1-5, with 11 bases matching TRBD1. The CDR3 length is 15 residues. V lost 1 base and J lost 7; bases outside the gene matches: 3. The V gene's germline CDR1 is LNHNV and CDR2 YYDKDF (reference sequence). The CDR3 loop reads CATSRAGQGGQPQHF. Written as DNA, the CDR3 is TGTGCCACCAGCAGAGCGGGACAGGGGGGGCAGCCCCAGCATTTT.

The CDR3 DNA reads TGCAGCACTACTAGCGGAACATCATCGGCCACAGATACGCAGTATTTT. Residues: CSTTSGTSSATDTQYF. This chain joins TRBV29-1 and TRBJ2-3; TRBD2 matches 8 bases. Unmatched junction bases numbered 15, after V lost 8 bases and J lost 2 bases. The CDR3 covers 16 residues. Germline CDR1 SQVTM, CDR2 ANQGSEA.

The V and J genes are TRBV30 and TRBJ1-1; D uncertain. This CDR3 region has 11 residues. Per germline, CDR1 GTSNPN and CDR2 SVGIG (reference sequence). V lost 2 bases to trimming and J lost 5 bases, with 6 bases between them. CDR3 sequence (DNA): TGTGCCTGGAGTACGGGGACTGAAGCTTTCTTT. Protein product: CAWSTGTEAFF.

The table lists this clone with a few counts. This chain connects TRBV19 to TRBJ1-1; D possibly corresponds to TRBD1 (6 bases). The length of the CDR3 is 14 residues. V was shortened by 8 bases and J by 1 base, with 14 bases between the two germline ends. Germline CDR1 and CDR2: LNHDA and SQIVND (reference sequence). CDR3 DNA sequence: TGTGCCAGTCAAGGTCCCAGGGGGAACACTGAAGCTTTCTTT. The encoded protein is CASQGPRGNTEAFF.

The chain recombines TRBV7-3 with TRBJ2-5; 8 positions agree with TRBD1. Per the germline V gene, CDR1 is SGHTA and CDR2 is FQGTGA. V was clipped by 5 bases and J by 5 bases; unmatched bases: 10. This CDR3 has 15 amino acids. The CDR3 coding sequence is TGTGCCAGCAGCACTGGACAGGGAAGGGAGGAGACCCAGTACTTC. Amino acid sequence: CASSTGQGREETQYF.

The rearrangement joins TRBV6-5 to TRBJ2-1; weak D call: TRBD2 (5 bases). Trimming took off 0 bases at V and 4 bases at J, with 10 bases between the two ends. The CDR3 contains 15 residues. Per germline, CDR1 MNHEY and CDR2 SVGAGI. The CDR3 sequence: CASSYSSSPYNEQFF. The DNA for the CDR3 is TGTGCCAGCAGTTACTCGTCTAGCCCTTACAATGAGCAGTTCTTC.

This rearrangement joins TRBV30 to TRBJ1-6; D unclear. Germline loops: CDR1 GTSNPN, CDR2 SVGIG (reference sequence). The ends were cut back, 5 bases at V and 11 bases at J, with 13 bases in the middle. The CDR3 is made up of 12 amino acids. CDR3 nucleotide sequence: TGTGCCTGGGGGAGGTCTATGGCACCCCTCCACTTT. Translating it yields CAWGRSMAPLHF. Full variable domain (missing parts from reference TRBV30 and TRBJ1-6): SQTIHQWPATLVQPVGSPLSLECTVEGTSNPNLYWYRQAAGRGLQLLFYSVGIGQISSEVPQNLSASRPQDRQFILSSKKLLLSDSGFYLCAWGRSMAPLHFGNGTRLTVT.

This clone appeared a single time. The V call is TRBV2, the J call TRBJ2-1; 9 nucleotides agree with TRBD1. Germline V gene sequence: CDR1 SNHLY, CDR2 FYNNEI. The CDR3 spans 19 residues. V lost 3 bases, J lost 4 bases, and 16 bases stayed unmatched. This chain's CDR3 is CASSDWTGAVHGKYNEQFF. The CDR3 DNA reads TGTGCCAGCAGTGACTGGACAGGGGCCGTTCACGGCAAATACAATGAGCAGTTCTTC.

Only one count was recorded for this clone. Sequence at one end of the junction differs from germline and may be a read error. In the same sample, other DNA sequences code for this CDR3. The chain has TRBV27 and TRBJ2-1; tentative D call: TRBD1 (6 bases). This CDR3 is built from 13 residues. The germline V gene has CDR1 MNHEY and CDR2 SMNVEV (reference sequence). The CDR3 DNA reads TGTGCCAGCAGTCTAAATCGGGACAACGAGCAGTTCTTC. Protein product: CASSLNRDNEQFF.

This rearrangement joins TRBV10-1 to TRBJ1-2; TRBD1 matches at 7 bases. The CDR3 is 15 residues long. V shed 0 bases and J 2 bases; nucleotides not matched to a gene: 3. The germline V gene encodes CDR1 WNHNN and CDR2 SYGVQD (reference sequence). CDR3 amino acids: CASSESPGGNYGYTF. The CDR3 DNA sequence: TGCGCCAGCAGTGAGTCCCCAGGGGGGAACTATGGCTACACCTTC.

In the case of this clone: One end of the junction fails to match germline, which may point to a read error. The chain's CDR3 is CSSSGTVVSEQYF. The CDR3 DNA reads TGTTCCAGCTCGGGGACAGTGGTTAGCGAGCAGTACTTC. This chain uses TRBV7-9 with TRBJ2-7, with 7 bases aligning to TRBD1. Germline lookup yields CDR1 SEHNR and CDR2 FQNEAQ (reference sequence). The CDR3 is made up of 13 amino acids.

This chain links TRBV29-1 with TRBJ2-3; D is possibly TRBD2 (6 bases). This CDR3 contains 13 residues. Trimming pared 7 bases from V and 0 bases from J, leaving 11 bases between. CDR1 is SQVTM, CDR2 ANQGSEA, per germline. DNA for the CDR3: TGCAGCGCCGGGGACTCTAGCACAGATACGCAGTATTTT. Protein sequence: CSAGDSSTDTQYF.

The rearrangement links TRBV9 to TRBJ2-1; TRBD2 matches at 9 bases. J lost 2 bases, V lost 6 bases, and 6 bases had no gene match. Germline CDR1 and CDR2: SGDLS and YYNGEE. This CDR3 is 15 amino acids long. CDR3 in DNA: TGTGCCAGCACCAAAACTAGCGGGCCCTACAATGAGCAGTTCTTC. This gives the protein CASTKTSGPYNEQFF.

The chain uses TRBV25-1 and TRBJ2-7; D perhaps matches TRBD1 (5 bases). V lost 2 bases, J lost 6 bases, and 8 bases lay in between. Germline V lookup: CDR1 MGHDK, CDR2 SYGVNS. The CDR3 totals 12 residues. CDR3 bases: TGTGCCAGCAGTGAAAAGGGGCTCGAGCAGTACTTC. Translating it yields CASSEKGLEQYF.

The chain couples TRBV7-9 to TRBJ1-4; TRBD1 matches at 7 bases. Germline assignment: CDR1 SEHNR and CDR2 FQNEAQ (reference sequence). The CDR3 runs to 15 residues. Unmatched junction bases numbered 11, after V lost 5 bases and J lost 8 bases. The chain's CDR3 is CASSRGTVRWEKLFF. The CDR3, as DNA: TGTGCCAGCAGCCGCGGGACAGTTCGTTGGGAAAAACTGTTTTTT.

The rearrangement joins TRBV11-2 to TRBJ2-2, with 13 bases that match TRBD2. The V gene end was trimmed by 3 bases and the J gene end by 7 bases; junction bases not matched to a gene: 8. The CDR3 has 17 amino acids. CDR1 is SGHAT and CDR2 is FQNNGV in the germline V gene. The DNA for the CDR3 is TGTGCCAGCAGCTTCGAACTAGCGGGGGGGCGTAACGGGGAGCTGTTTTTT. Protein sequence: CASSFELAGGRNGELFF.